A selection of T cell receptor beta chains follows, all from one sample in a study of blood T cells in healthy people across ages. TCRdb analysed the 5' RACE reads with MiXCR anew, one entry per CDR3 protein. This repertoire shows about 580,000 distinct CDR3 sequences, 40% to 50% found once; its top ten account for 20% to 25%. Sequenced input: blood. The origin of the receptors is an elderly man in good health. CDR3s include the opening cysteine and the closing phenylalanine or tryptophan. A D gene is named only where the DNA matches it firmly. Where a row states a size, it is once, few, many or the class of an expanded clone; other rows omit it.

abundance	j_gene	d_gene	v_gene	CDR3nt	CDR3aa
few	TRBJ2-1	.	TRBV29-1	TGCAGCGTTCCGGGGACGATTGGCCCTGGTTCCTACAATGAGCAGTTCTTC	CSVPGTIGPGSYNEQFF
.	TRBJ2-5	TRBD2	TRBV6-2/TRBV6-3	TGTGCCAGCAGAGAGAGCGGGGGTCTAGCTGAGACCCAGTACTTC	CASRESGGLAETQYF
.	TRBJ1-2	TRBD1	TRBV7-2	TGTGCCAGCAGCCCGACCTATATAACAGGGGGCACTGGCTACACCTTC	CASSPTYITGGTGYTF
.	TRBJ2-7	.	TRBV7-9	TGTGCCAGCAGCTTAGTGCTAATCGGGGAAACCAACGAGCAGTACTTC	CASSLVLIGETNEQYF
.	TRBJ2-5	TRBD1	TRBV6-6	TGTGCCAGCAGGACCGGGACAGGCCAATACGATGAGCAGTACTTC	CASRTGTGQYDEQYF
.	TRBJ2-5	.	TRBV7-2	TGTGCCAGCAGCTTAGCTGCAGGGTTTGGGGAGACCCAGTACTTC	CASSLAAGFGETQYF
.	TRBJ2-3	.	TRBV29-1	TGCAGTTCTACCAGGGGTGCAGATACGCAGTATTTT	CSSTRGADTQYF
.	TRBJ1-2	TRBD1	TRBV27	TGTGCCAGCAGTTTCCGGGGGCCGGACAGGGAGGGCTATGGCTACACCTTC	CASSFRGPDREGYGYTF
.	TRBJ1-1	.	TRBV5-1	TGCGCCAGCAGCGACCCGGGACGGGACACTGAAGCTTTCTTT	CASSDPGRDTEAFF
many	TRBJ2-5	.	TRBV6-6	TGTGCCAGCAGTTACAATTTGGGACGGACCCAAGAGACCCAGTACTTC	CASSYNLGRTQETQYF
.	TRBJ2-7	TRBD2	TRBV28	TGTGCCAGCAGGGGGGGGACTAGCGGTTCCTACGAGCAGTACTTC	CASRGGTSGSYEQYF
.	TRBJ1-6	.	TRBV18	TGTGCCAGCTCACCACGGACGGACTCCTATAATTCACCCCTCCACTTT	CASSPRTDSYNSPLHF
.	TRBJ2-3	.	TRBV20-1	TGCAGTGCTAGATCTGCTGGAGGGGCAGATACGCAGTATTTT	CSARSAGGADTQYF
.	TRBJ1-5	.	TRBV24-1	TGTGCCACCCCACCAGGATGCAATCAGCCCCAGCATTTT	CATPPGCNQPQHF
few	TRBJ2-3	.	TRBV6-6	TGTGCCGGCAGTTACTCGAGGGGGGGGAGCACAGATACGCAGTATTTT	CAGSYSRGGSTDTQYF
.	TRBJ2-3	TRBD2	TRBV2	TGTGCCAGCAGGTTGGGGACTAGCGAAAAGGGGCAGTATTTT	CASRLGTSEKGQYF
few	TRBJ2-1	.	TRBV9	TGTGCCAGCAGCGTAGATCGGCGGCCATCCTACAATGAGCAGTTCTTC	CASSVDRRPSYNEQFF
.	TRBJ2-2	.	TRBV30	TGTGCTCTACCCCAGGGGAGCGGGGAGCTGTTTTTT	CALPQGSGELFF
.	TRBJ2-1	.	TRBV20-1	TGCAGTGCTTTGGCCGGGAGTGAGCAGTTCTTC	CSALAGSEQFF
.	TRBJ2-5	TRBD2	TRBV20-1	TGCAGTGCAAGACTAGCGGGATTGCGAGAGACCCAGTACTTC	CSARLAGLRETQYF
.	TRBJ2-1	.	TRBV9	TGTGCCAGCAGCGTAGTCACCAGGGATGGTGAGCAGTTCTTC	CASSVVTRDGEQFF
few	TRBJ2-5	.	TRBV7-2	TGTGCCAGCGCTTTTGGCCAAGAGACCCAGTACTTC	CASAFGQETQYF
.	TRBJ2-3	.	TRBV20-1	TGCAGTGCTAGAGATGGGACCGCCTGGAGCACAGATACGCAGTATTTT	CSARDGTAWSTDTQYF
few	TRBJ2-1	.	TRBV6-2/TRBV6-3	TGTGCCAGCAGTTACGTCCCCCCGAATGAGCAGTTCTTC	CASSYVPPNEQFF
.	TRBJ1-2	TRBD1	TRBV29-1	TGCAGCGTTGGGCCGGGACAGGTGGGCTACACCTTC	CSVGPGQVGYTF
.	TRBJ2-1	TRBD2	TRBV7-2	TGTGCCAGCAGATCCGGGACTAGCGGGAGTCATGAGCAGTTCTTC	CASRSGTSGSHEQFF
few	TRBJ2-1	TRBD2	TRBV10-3	TGTGCCATCAGTCCAGGACTAGCGGGAGGAAACAATGAGCAGTTCTTC	CAISPGLAGGNNEQFF
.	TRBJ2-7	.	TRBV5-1	TGCGCCAGCAGCGGAAACAGGGTAAACGAGCAGTACTTC	CASSGNRVNEQYF
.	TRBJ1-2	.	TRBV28	TGTGCCACCCGTTTTGGTGACAGAACTTCAATGTCCTATGGCTACACCTTC	CATRFGDRTSMSYGYTF
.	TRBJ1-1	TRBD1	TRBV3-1	TGTGCCAGCAGCCCTTGGGACAGGGGGAGGACTGAAGCTTTCTTT	CASSPWDRGRTEAFF
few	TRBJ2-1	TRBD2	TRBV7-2	TGTGCCAGCAGACCAGCCCTCGGACTAGCCTCTGGGGAGCAGTTCTTC	CASRPALGLASGEQFF
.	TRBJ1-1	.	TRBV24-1	TGTGCCACCAGTGGCGGGAGGACTGAAGCTTTCTTT	CATSGGRTEAFF
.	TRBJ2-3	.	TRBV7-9	TGTGCCAGCAGCCCTCCCGAGAGCGCGCGTAGCACAGATACGCAGTATTTT	CASSPPESARSTDTQYF